The 21 T cell receptor beta chains below were found in one sample sequenced in a study of blood T cells in healthy people across ages. Combining a sample-barcoded 5' primer with a J-beta primer mix, a second PCR ran for roughly 7 to 11 cycles. Each CDR3 protein is one row after TCRdb ran MiXCR on the 5' RACE reads. The sample has hundreds of thousands of distinct CDR3 sequences; 32% are singletons. The material sequenced was blood. These receptors were collected from a woman of 80 years or more in good health.

This clonotype has at least ten counts. The chain recombines TRBV5-1 with TRBJ2-6; tentatively, D is TRBD1 (5 bases). The CDR3 is made up of 15 amino acids. Germline V gene data show CDR1 as SGHRS and CDR2 as YFSETQ. V shed 5 bases and J shed 1 base, with 10 bases lying between them. The CDR3 region has the DNA TGCGCCAGCAGACAGGCTTTGTCTGGGGCCAACGTCCTGACTTTC. It encodes CASRQALSGANVLTF.

As for this clonotype: This sequence may be a read error, since a much larger clone differs from it by one base. This chain links TRBV14 with TRBJ2-4; the match to TRBD1 covers 7 bases. The last part of the DNA fits TRBJ2-7 better; the J call may be wrong. The CDR3 runs 14 residues. CDR1 and CDR2 (germline): SGHDN, FVKESK. CDR3 in amino acids: CAISQGNRGYEQYF. In DNA, the CDR3 is TGTGCCATCAGCCAAGGAAACAGGGGTTACGAGCAGTACTTC.

Ten or more counts support this clonotype. The chain recombines TRBV6-6 with TRBJ2-1, with TRBD1 identical over 9 bases. CDR1 is MNHNY and CDR2 is SVGAGI in the germline V gene (reference sequence). V lost 2 bases to trimming and J lost 6 bases; unmatched junction nucleotides: 5. The CDR3 runs to 15 residues. CDR3 DNA: TGTGCCAGCAGTTACCAGGGACAGGGAGTCAATGAGCAGTTCTTC. Amino acid sequence: CASSYQGQGVNEQFF.

This clonotype was picked up a small number of times. The J gene is TRBJ2-3, the V gene TRBV30; 11 bases fit TRBD1. The CDR3 is 15 residues long. Germline V gene sequence: CDR1 GTSNPN, CDR2 SVGIG (reference sequence). Trimming took 2 bases from V and 7 from J; bases not matched to a gene: 8. The CDR3 DNA sequence: TGTGCCTGGAGTTCCGGGACAGGGGGGGGAAATACGCAGTATTTT. It codes for CAWSSGTGGGNTQYF.

This clonotype was observed at least ten times. This chain joins TRBV9 and TRBJ1-1; no reliable D call. Trimming took off 0 bases at V and 4 bases at J, with 7 bases between the two ends. The CDR3 consists of 13 residues. Germline V lookup: CDR1 SGDLS, CDR2 YYNGEE. The chain's CDR3 is CASSVDWSTEAFF. CDR3 sequence (DNA): TGTGCCAGCAGCGTAGATTGGAGCACTGAAGCTTTCTTT.

This chain connects TRBV5-1 to TRBJ2-7; D possibly corresponds to TRBD1 (6 bases). The CDR3 runs 15 residues. Germline loops: CDR1 SGHRS, CDR2 YFSETQ. V was cut by 5 bases and J by 1 base, with 16 bases left in between. The DNA of the CDR3 is TGCGCCAGCAGTGAATACTACAGGGAGTCCTACGAGCAGTACTTC. Its protein product is CASSEYYRESYEQYF. The full variable domain, in which reference TRBV5-1 and TRBJ2-7 provide the parts outside the CDR3, is KAGVTQTPRYLIKTRGQQVTLSCSPISGHRSVSWYQQTPGQGLQFLFEYFSETQRNKGNFPGRFSGRQFSNSRSEMNVSTLELGDSALYLCASSEYYRESYEQYFGPGTRLTVT.

CDR3 protein: CASSSLLGFYTF. The CDR3, as DNA: TGCGCCAGCAGCTCCCTTCTCGGCTTCTACACCTTC. This chain connects TRBV5-1 to TRBJ1-2; no reliable D call. The germline V and J ends were trimmed by 3 bases and 10 bases, with 13 bases remaining between them. Germline lookup yields CDR1 SGHRS and CDR2 YFSETQ. The CDR3 totals 12 residues.

This clonotype was observed once. The chain carries TRBV20-1 and TRBJ1-1, with a possible D match to TRBD1 (6 bases). This CDR3 contains 12 residues. Trimming removed 3 bases from V and 7 bases from J, with 12 bases in between. The germline gives CDR1 DFQATT, CDR2 SNEGSKA (reference sequence). As DNA, the CDR3 is TGCAGTGCTAGTACACAGGGAGATGAAGCTTTCTTT. This gives the protein CSASTQGDEAFF.

This clonotype has only one observation. The chain combines TRBV6-2 or TRBV6-3 with TRBJ1-5; D possibly corresponds to TRBD1 (5 bases). CDR3 length: 14 amino acids. Trimming left V 4 bases short and J 7 bases short, with 14 bases between. Germline CDR1 MNHEY, CDR2 SVGEGT. This chain's CDR3 is CASSSTARGQPQHF. In DNA form, the CDR3 reads TGTGCCAGCAGTTCGACAGCCCGCGGGCAGCCCCAGCATTTT.

At least ten counts were recorded for this clonotype. The rearrangement links TRBV10-3 to TRBJ2-6, with TRBD1 matching over 7 bases. Germline V CDR1 and CDR2: ENHRY, SYGVKD. The CDR3 consists of 20 residues. V dropped 0 bases and J dropped 0; count of bases not matched to a gene: 11. CDR3 amino acids: CAISESSSRGPVSGANVLTF. CDR3 nucleotide sequence: TGTGCCATCAGTGAGTCGAGTTCGAGGGGGCCGGTCTCTGGGGCCAACGTCCTGACTTTC.

This clonotype was picked up a small number of times. The rearrangement joins TRBV30 to TRBJ2-7; D might be TRBD2 (6 bases). The tail of the sequence fits TRBJ2-5 better, so the J call may be wrong. Per germline, CDR1 GTSNPN and CDR2 SVGIG (reference sequence). The CDR3 sequence is 13 residues long. CDR3 protein: CAWSVGGVETQYF. CDR3 DNA: TGTGCCTGGAGTGTAGGAGGGGTTGAGACCCAGTACTTC.

For this clonotype: With a much larger clone just one base away, this may be a read error. The chain combines TRBV2 with TRBJ2-1, with D uncertain. The CDR3 extends over 14 amino acids. Germline CDR1 reads SNHLY; CDR2 reads FYNNEI. DNA of the CDR3: TGTGCCAGCAGTGAATTCGTGGGGAACAATGGGCAGTTCTTC. It specifies CASSEFVGNNGQFF.

The gene calls are TRBV7-2 and TRBJ2-1; no definite D call. Deletions cut 3 bases from V and 5 bases from J, with 8 bases between. Germline loops: CDR1 SGHTA, CDR2 FQGNSA. The CDR3 is 13 amino acids. The CDR3 nucleotides read TGTGCCAGCAGCTTCACACCAGACAATGAGCAGTTCTTC. Its translation is CASSFTPDNEQFF. Variable domain in full (rest from reference TRBV7-2 and TRBJ2-1): GAGVSQSPSNKVTEKGKDVELRCDPISGHTALYWYRQSLGQGLEFLIYFQGNSAPDKSGLPSDRFSAERTGGSVSTLTIQRTQQEDSAVYLCASSFTPDNEQFFGPGTRLTVL.

There are many counts of this clonotype. J is TRBJ2-1 and V is TRBV7-9; 9 bases are shared with TRBD2. V gave up 4 bases and J gave up 0 bases; unmatched junction bases: 16. CDR1 and CDR2 from the germline V gene are SEHNR and FQNEAQ (reference sequence). The CDR3 consists of 20 residues. In DNA, the CDR3 is TGTGCCAGCAGCTCCGGGGGGGAGCGGGGGGTCCCCAGCTCCTACAATGAGCAGTTCTTC. This encodes CASSSGGERGVPSSYNEQFF.

In its sample, this clonotype was seen many times. J is TRBJ1-1 and V is TRBV9; weak D call: TRBD1 (5 bases). CDR1 is SGDLS, CDR2 YYNGEE, per germline. V gave up 0 bases and J gave up 0 bases, with 12 bases separating them. CDR3 size: 16 residues. The CDR3 nucleotides are TGTGCCAGCAGCGTAGGACGGGGGAACCTGAACACTGAAGCTTTCTTT. This translates into CASSVGRGNLNTEAFF.

This clonotype was counted a single time. V gene TRBV7-9 combines with J gene TRBJ1-3; no definite D call. There are 11 residues in the CDR3. Trimming removed 8 bases at V and 6 bases at J, with 8 bases between. The V gene's germline CDR1 is SEHNR and CDR2 FQNEAQ (reference sequence). Written as DNA, the CDR3 is TGTGCCAGCGAGACACCAAACACCATATATTTT. Translated: CASETPNTIYF.

In regard to this clonotype: The junction departs from the called germline gene at one end, perhaps through a read error. The rearrangement uses TRBV10-3 and TRBJ1-2; 7 nucleotides line up with TRBD1. CDR3 length: 15 residues. The germline V gene encodes CDR1 ENHRY and CDR2 SYGVKD. CDR3 residues: CAIGDDPTGNYGYTF. The CDR3 DNA reads as TGTGCCATCGGTGACGACCCGACAGGGAACTATGGCTACACCTTC.

J is TRBJ2-3 and V is TRBV7-3; D may be TRBD1 (6 bases). This CDR3 comprises 15 residues. Germline CDR1 SGHTA, CDR2 FQGTGA. The V and J ends lost 2 bases and 5 bases respectively, with 14 bases between them. CDR3 DNA: TGTGCCAGCAGCTTAGGGGGCGATAAAGGAGATACGCAGTATTTT. This codes for CASSLGGDKGDTQYF. Drawing the rest from reference TRBV7-3 and TRBJ2-3, the complete variable domain is GAGVSQTPSNKVTEKGKYVELRCDPISGHTALYWYRQSLGQGPEFLIYFQGTGAADDSGLPNDRFFAVRPEGSVSTLKIQRTERGDSAVYLCASSLGGDKGDTQYFGPGTRLTVL.

This clonotype showed up many times. Given a much more abundant clone one base away, this may be a read error. This chain connects TRBV5-1 to TRBJ2-1; D is undetermined. The tail of the sequence fits TRBJ2-7 better, so the J call may be wrong. CDR1 and CDR2 from the germline V gene are SGHRS and YFSETQ. This CDR3 has 14 residues. CDR3 in DNA: TGCGCCAGCAGCTTGCAAGGGTACTACAATGAGCAGTACTTC. Encoded protein: CASSLQGYYNEQYF.

This clonotype was detected many times. V gene TRBV29-1 combines with J gene TRBJ2-1, with D maybe TRBD2 (7 bases). Germline loops: CDR1 SQVTM, CDR2 ANQGSEA. V lost 4 bases, J lost 7 bases, and 11 bases lay in between. The CDR3 covers 12 residues. The CDR3 loop reads CSVVRGGNEQFF. The CDR3 DNA sequence: TGCAGCGTTGTCAGGGGAGGGAATGAGCAGTTCTTC.

This clonotype was detected ten times or more. The V call is TRBV5-1, the J call TRBJ2-5; 7 nucleotides align to TRBD1. The junction had 7 bases not matched to a gene; V was cut back by 4 bases and J by 4 bases. The CDR3 totals 14 residues. Germline assignment: CDR1 SGHRS and CDR2 YFSETQ. CDR3 nucleotides: TGCGCCAGCAGCCCCCGGGCAGGGGGAGAGACCCAGTACTTC. Translation: CASSPRAGGETQYF.